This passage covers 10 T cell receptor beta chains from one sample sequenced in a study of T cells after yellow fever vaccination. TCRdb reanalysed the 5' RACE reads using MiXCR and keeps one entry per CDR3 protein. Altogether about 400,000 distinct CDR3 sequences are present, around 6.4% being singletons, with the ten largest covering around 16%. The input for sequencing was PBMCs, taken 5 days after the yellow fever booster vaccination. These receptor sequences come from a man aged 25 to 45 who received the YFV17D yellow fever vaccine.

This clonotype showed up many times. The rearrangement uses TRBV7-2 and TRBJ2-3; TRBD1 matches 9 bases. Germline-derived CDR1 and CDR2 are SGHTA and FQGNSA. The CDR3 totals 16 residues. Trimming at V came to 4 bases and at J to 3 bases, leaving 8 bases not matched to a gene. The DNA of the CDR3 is TGTGCCAGCAGCTATCCCCGGGACAGGGTAACAGATACGCAGTATTTT. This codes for CASSYPRDRVTDTQYF.

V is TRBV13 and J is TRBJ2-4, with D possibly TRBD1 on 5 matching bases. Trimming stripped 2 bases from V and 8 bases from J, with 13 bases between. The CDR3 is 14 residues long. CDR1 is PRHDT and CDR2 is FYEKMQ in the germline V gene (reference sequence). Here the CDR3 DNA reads TGTGCCAGCAGCTTATACCCAGGGTCAGACATTCAGTACTTC. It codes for CASSLYPGSDIQYF. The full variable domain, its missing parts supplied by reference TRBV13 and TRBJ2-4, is AAGVIQSPRHLIKEKRETATLKCYPIPRHDTVYWYQQGPGQDPQFLISFYEKMQSDKGSIPDRFSAQQFSDYHSELNMSSLELGDSALYFCASSLYPGSDIQYFGAGTRLSVL.

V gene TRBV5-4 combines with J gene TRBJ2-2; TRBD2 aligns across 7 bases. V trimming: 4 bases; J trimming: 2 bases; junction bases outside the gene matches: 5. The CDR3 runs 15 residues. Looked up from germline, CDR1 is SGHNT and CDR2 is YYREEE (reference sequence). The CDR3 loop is CASSPASGNTGELFF. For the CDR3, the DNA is TGTGCCAGCAGCCCGGCTAGCGGTAACACCGGGGAGCTGTTTTTT.

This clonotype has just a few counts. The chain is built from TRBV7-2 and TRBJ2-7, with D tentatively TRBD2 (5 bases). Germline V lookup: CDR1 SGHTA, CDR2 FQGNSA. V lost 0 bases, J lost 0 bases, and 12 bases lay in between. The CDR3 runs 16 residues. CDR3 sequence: CASSLASGANSYEQYF. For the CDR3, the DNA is TGTGCCAGCAGCTTAGCGAGCGGAGCGAACTCCTACGAGCAGTACTTC.

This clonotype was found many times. The CDR3 sequence: CASSIGQGTEQYF. In DNA form, the CDR3 reads TGCGCCAGCAGCATCGGACAGGGGACCGAGCAGTACTTC. The chain carries TRBV5-1 and TRBJ2-7; 9 bases are a match to TRBD1. The CDR3 length is 13 residues. Germline assignment: CDR1 SGHRS and CDR2 YFSETQ. V trimming: 4 bases; J trimming: 6 bases; junction bases outside the gene matches: 5.

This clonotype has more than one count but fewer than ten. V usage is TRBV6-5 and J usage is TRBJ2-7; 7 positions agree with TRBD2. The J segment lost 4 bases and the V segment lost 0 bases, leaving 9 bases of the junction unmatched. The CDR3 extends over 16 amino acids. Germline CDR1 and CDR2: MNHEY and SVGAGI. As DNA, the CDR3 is TGTGCCAGCAGTTACTCGGGGGGGTCACCCGGTTACGAGCAGTACTTC. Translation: CASSYSGGSPGYEQYF.

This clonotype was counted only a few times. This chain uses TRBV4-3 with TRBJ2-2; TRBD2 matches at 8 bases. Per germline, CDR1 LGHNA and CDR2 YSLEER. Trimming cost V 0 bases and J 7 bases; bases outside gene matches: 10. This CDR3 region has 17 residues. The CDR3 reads CASSQEAVAGYGGELFF. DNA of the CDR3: TGCGCCAGCAGCCAAGAGGCGGTAGCGGGATACGGCGGGGAGCTGTTTTTT.

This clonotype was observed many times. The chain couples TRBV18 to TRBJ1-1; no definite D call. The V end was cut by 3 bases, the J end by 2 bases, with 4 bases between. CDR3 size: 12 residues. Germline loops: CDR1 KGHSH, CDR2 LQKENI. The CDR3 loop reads CASSPRNTEAFF. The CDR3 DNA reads TGTGCCAGCTCACCCCGAAACACTGAAGCTTTCTTT.

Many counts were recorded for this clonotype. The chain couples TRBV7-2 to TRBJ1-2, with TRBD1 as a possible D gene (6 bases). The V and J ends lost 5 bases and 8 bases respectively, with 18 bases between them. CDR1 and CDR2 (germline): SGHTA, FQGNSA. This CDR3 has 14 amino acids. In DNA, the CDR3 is TGTGCCAGCAGCCCGGCGGGGGGCGCAAAAGGCTACACCTTC. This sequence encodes CASSPAGGAKGYTF.

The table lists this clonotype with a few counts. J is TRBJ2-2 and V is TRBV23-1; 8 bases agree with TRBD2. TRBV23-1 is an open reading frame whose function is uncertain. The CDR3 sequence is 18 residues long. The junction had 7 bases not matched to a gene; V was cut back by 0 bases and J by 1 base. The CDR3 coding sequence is TGCGCCAGCAGTCAATCGAGGCGGGAGGACCTGAACACCGGGGAGCTGTTTTTT. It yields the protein CASSQSRREDLNTGELFF.